A single sample is the source of the 24 T cell receptor beta chains below, sequenced in a study of blood T cells in healthy people across ages. PCR was performed a second time for about 7 to 12 cycles using a sample-barcoded 5' primer and a J-beta primer mix. In TCRdb, the 5' RACE reads were re-called with MiXCR into one record per CDR3 protein. Here the sample spans roughly 1.7 million distinct CDR3 sequences, about 35% being singletons. Sequencing used blood. These receptor sequences come from a woman aged 25 to 39 in good health.

The chain uses TRBV20-1 and TRBJ2-7; 7 bases align to TRBD1. CDR1 is DFQATT and CDR2 is SNEGSKA in the germline V gene (reference sequence). The CDR3 sequence is 14 residues long. J was trimmed by 0 bases and V by 2 bases; bases with no gene match: 4. CDR3 amino acids: CSARTGANSYEQYF. In DNA, the CDR3 is TGCAGTGCTAGAACAGGGGCCAACTCCTACGAGCAGTACTTC.

Only a few counts were recorded for this clonotype. CDR3 DNA: TGTGCCAGCAGTCCCTTTGCGGGGGGGCATGAGCAGTTCTTC. Amino acid sequence: CASSPFAGGHEQFF. The chain joins TRBV6-6 to TRBJ2-1; TRBD2 matches 9 bases. This CDR3 has 14 residues. V shed 5 bases, J shed 8 bases, and the junction held 7 bases outside the gene matches. Germline values: CDR1 MNHNY, CDR2 SVGAGI (reference sequence).

The sample holds a few counts of this clonotype. The rearrangement joins TRBV7-3 to TRBJ2-7; the D gene is possibly TRBD2 (6 bases). The germline gives CDR1 SGHTA, CDR2 FQGTGA. V lost 5 bases, J lost 3 bases, and 20 bases lay in between. The CDR3 is made up of 16 amino acids. CDR3 DNA: TGTGCCAGCAGCCCGGAGGGACCTACCCCCCTCTACGAGCAGTACTTC. It translates to CASSPEGPTPLYEQYF.

This sequence joins TRBV3-1 and TRBJ2-2; 11 positions agree with TRBD1. V trimming: 4 bases; J trimming: 4 bases; junction bases outside the gene matches: 5. Germline loops: CDR1 LGHDT, CDR2 YNNKEL (reference sequence). The CDR3 has 16 residues. For the CDR3, the DNA is TGTGCCAGCAGCCTTGGACAGGGGGCGAGCACCGGGGAGCTGTTTTTT. This gives the protein CASSLGQGASTGELFF.

V usage is TRBV4-1 and J usage is TRBJ2-1; no firm D call. The CDR3 length is 12 residues. V was trimmed by 1 base and J by 9 bases, leaving 7 bases between them. Germline lookup yields CDR1 MGHRA and CDR2 YSYEKL. The CDR3 coding sequence is TGCGCCAGCAGCCAAGGGTTCAGTGAGCAGTTCTTC. As protein: CASSQGFSEQFF.

The chain carries TRBV4-1 and TRBJ2-7, with D perhaps given as TRBD1 or TRBD2 (6 bases each). V shed 0 bases and J shed 6 bases, with 21 bases lying between them. Germline CDR1 and CDR2: MGHRA and YSYEKL. There are 17 residues in the CDR3. CDR3 residues: CASSQDGYSVGGGEQYF. The CDR3 region has the DNA TGCGCCAGCAGCCAAGATGGGTACTCGGTGGGGGGCGGCGAGCAGTACTTC.

The rearrangement joins TRBV7-9 to TRBJ2-1; TRBD1 aligns across 11 bases. In germline, CDR1 is SEHNR, CDR2 FQNEAQ (reference sequence). The CDR3 length is 14 residues. J gave up 9 bases and V 5 bases, and 6 bases lay outside the gene matches. The CDR3: CASSADRGQSEQFF. The DNA for the CDR3 is TGTGCCAGCAGCGCGGACAGGGGGCAGAGTGAGCAGTTCTTC.

The chain uses TRBV3-1 and TRBJ2-5; no definite D call. The V gene's germline CDR1 is LGHDT and CDR2 YNNKEL (reference sequence). The ends were cut back, 1 base at V and 5 bases at J, with 14 bases in the middle. The CDR3 extends over 15 amino acids. CDR3 coding DNA: TGTGCCAGCAGCCAAGGGTACCAGCTTGCGGAGACCCAGTACTTC. This encodes CASSQGYQLAETQYF.

The chain joins TRBV10-3 to TRBJ1-2; 7 nucleotides match TRBD1. This CDR3 comprises 14 residues. J was trimmed by 0 bases and V by 7 bases; bases with no gene match: 5. In germline, CDR1 is ENHRY, CDR2 SYGVKD. Here the CDR3 DNA reads TGTGCCATCACCCCACAGGGGACTAACTATGGCTACACCTTC. This codes for CAITPQGTNYGYTF.

This clonotype came up a few times. This rearrangement joins TRBV28 to TRBJ2-7; weak D call: TRBD2 (6 bases). V was shortened by 11 bases and J by 0 bases, with 11 bases between the two germline ends. The CDR3 has 12 amino acids. Germline CDR1 reads MDHEN; CDR2 reads SYDVKM. Here the CDR3 reads CAGGTYSYEQYF. Written as DNA, the CDR3 is TGTGCCGGCGGGACGTACTCCTACGAGCAGTACTTC.

Comments on this clonotype: Relative to the germline gene, one junction end is altered; a read error may explain this. This chain connects TRBV15 to TRBJ1-2; D may be TRBD1 (6 bases). CDR1 and CDR2 (germline): LNHNV, YYDKDF (reference sequence). This CDR3 comprises 15 residues. CDR3 sequence reads: CATGRDGLGAPGYTF. The CDR3 DNA reads TGTGCCACCGGCAGGGATGGTTTGGGGGCGCCCGGCTACACCTTC.

The V call is TRBV29-1, the J call TRBJ1-2, with TRBD1 matching over 7 bases. The CDR3 extends over 13 amino acids. The V gene end was trimmed by 7 bases and the J gene end by 5 bases; junction bases not matched to a gene: 10. Germline CDR1 and CDR2: SQVTM and ANQGSEA. The DNA of the CDR3 is TGCAGCGCCGACAGGGCTCTACGGTATGGCTACACCTTC. Its translation: CSADRALRYGYTF.

This clonotype came up a few times. The chain recombines TRBV4-1 with TRBJ2-7, with D possibly called TRBD1 or TRBD2 (5 bases each). V was cut by 4 bases and J by 2 bases, with 18 bases left in between. This CDR3 contains 16 residues. CDR1 MGHRA and CDR2 YSYEKL come from the germline V gene. The CDR3 DNA is TGCGCCAGCAGCCCCTCACTTGTGGGGGTCGCCTACGAGCAGTACTTC. It is translated as CASSPSLVGVAYEQYF.

This clonotype showed up just a few times. The V call is TRBV5-1, the J call TRBJ2-5; no firm D call. V lost 0 bases, J lost 1 base, and 13 bases lay in between. CDR3 size: 16 residues. Looked up from germline, CDR1 is SGHRS and CDR2 is YFSETQ. The CDR3 reads CASSLDSLLGQETQYF. The CDR3 coding sequence is TGCGCCAGCAGCTTGGACTCCCTCCTAGGCCAAGAGACCCAGTACTTC.

This clonotype was seen a handful of times. This chain connects TRBV20-1 to TRBJ1-5; possible D gene TRBD1, 6 bases. V dropped 4 bases and J dropped 0 bases, with 16 bases sitting between them. Germline loops: CDR1 DFQATT, CDR2 SNEGSKA (reference sequence). This CDR3 has 16 amino acids. The CDR3 nucleotides read TGCAGTGCTAAGACACAGGGACCTTATAGCAATCAGCCCCAGCATTTT. Encoded protein: CSAKTQGPYSNQPQHF.

This clonotype was recorded a few times. The gene calls are TRBV4-1 and TRBJ1-5; D not resolved. The CDR3 runs to 16 residues. V was clipped by 2 bases and J by 2 bases, with 13 bases between them. Germline lookup yields CDR1 MGHRA and CDR2 YSYEKL. This CDR3 is CASSQSSGRGNQPQHF. The CDR3 DNA reads TGCGCCAGCAGCCAAAGTTCCGGTAGGGGCAATCAGCCCCAGCATTTT.

The chain couples TRBV15 to TRBJ1-4, with 9 bases aligning to TRBD1. The trim removed 6 bases at V and 6 bases at J, leaving 8 bases unmatched. CDR1 LNHNV and CDR2 YYDKDF come from the germline V gene (reference sequence). This CDR3 contains 15 residues. This CDR3 reads CATSLTGGADEKLFF. CDR3 nucleotide sequence: TGTGCCACCAGTTTAACAGGGGGCGCAGATGAAAAACTGTTTTTT.

The chain has TRBV15 and TRBJ1-1; possibly TRBD1 for D (5 bases). Trimming took 0 bases from V and 3 from J, leaving 14 bases between them. Germline V gene sequence: CDR1 LNHNV, CDR2 YYDKDF (reference sequence). CDR3 size: 16 residues. The CDR3: CATSRDRVRVDTEAFF. CDR3 in DNA: TGTGCCACCAGCAGAGATCGCGTCAGGGTGGACACTGAAGCTTTCTTT.

J is TRBJ2-4 and V is TRBV3-1; 11 bases agree with TRBD1. The DNA end favors TRBJ2-7, so the J call may be wrong. The CDR3 loop spans 16 amino acids. Germline V CDR1 and CDR2: LGHDT, YNNKEL (reference sequence). This CDR3 is CASSQVPGQGVYEQYF. The DNA for the CDR3 is TGTGCCAGCAGCCAAGTCCCGGGACAGGGGGTATACGAGCAGTACTTC.

A remark on this clonotype: A read error may be the cause here, since a much bigger clone is one base away. This chain uses TRBV28 with TRBJ2-5; no definite D call. The J call may be mistaken, given a closer DNA end match to TRBJ2-7. CDR1 and CDR2 from the germline V gene are MDHEN and SYDVKM. This CDR3 has 14 amino acids. CDR3 DNA: TGTGCCAGCAGTCCCAACCTCCAGTGGCGCGAGCAGTACTTC. As protein: CASSPNLQWREQYF.

Concerning this clonotype: One junction end does not reproduce the germline sequence, and a read error may be involved. The chain links TRBV6-5 to TRBJ1-1; D call uncertain. The CDR3 consists of 13 residues. Germline V gene sequence: CDR1 MNHEY, CDR2 SVGAGI. The CDR3 nucleotides read TGTGCCAGCAGTTACAGCGTGTACACTGGAGCTTTCTTT. As protein: CASSYSVYTGAFF.

This clonotype occurred a few times. This chain connects TRBV2 to TRBJ2-3; D gene uncertain. This CDR3 is built from 14 residues. V lost 1 base, J lost 4 bases, and 9 bases lay in between. The germline V gene has CDR1 SNHLY and CDR2 FYNNEI. The CDR3, as DNA: TGTGCCAGCAGTGAAGAACAGTATTCAGATACGCAGTATTTT. It codes for CASSEEQYSDTQYF.

The chain combines TRBV27 with TRBJ2-3; 9 bases match TRBD1. J gave up 1 base and V 5 bases, and 4 bases lay outside the gene matches. Germline loops: CDR1 MNHEY, CDR2 SMNVEV (reference sequence). The CDR3 length is 15 residues. In nucleotides, the CDR3 is TGTGCCAGCAGTCTCTGGACAGGGGGCACAGATACGCAGTATTTT. It encodes CASSLWTGGTDTQYF.

This clonotype was counted at least ten times. This sequence joins TRBV15 and TRBJ2-3, with 8 bases lining up with TRBD1. V dropped 2 bases and J dropped 4; count of bases not matched to a gene: 8. CDR3 length equals 16 residues. Germline lookup yields CDR1 LNHNV and CDR2 YYDKDF (reference sequence). This chain's CDR3 is CATSRPGQGRADTQYF. Written as DNA, the CDR3 is TGTGCCACCAGCAGACCTGGACAGGGTAGGGCAGATACGCAGTATTTT.